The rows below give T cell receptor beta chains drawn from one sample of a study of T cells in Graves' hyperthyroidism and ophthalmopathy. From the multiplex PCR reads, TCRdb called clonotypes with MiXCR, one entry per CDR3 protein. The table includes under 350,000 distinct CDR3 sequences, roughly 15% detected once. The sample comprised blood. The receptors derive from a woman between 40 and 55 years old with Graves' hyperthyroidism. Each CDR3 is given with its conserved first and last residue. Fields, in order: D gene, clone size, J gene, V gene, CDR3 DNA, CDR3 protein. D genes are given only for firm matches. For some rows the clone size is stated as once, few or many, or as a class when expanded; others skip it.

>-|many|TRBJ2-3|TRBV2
TGTGCCAGCAGCGGGACACACAACACAGATACGCAGTATTTT
CASSGTHNTDTQYF
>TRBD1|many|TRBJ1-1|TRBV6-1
TGTGCCGTAACAGGGGGGATGAACACTGAAGCTTTCTTT
CAVTGGMNTEAFF
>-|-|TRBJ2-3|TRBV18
TGTGCCAGCTCAACTATAACACTCGGGGAACCTACGCAGTATTTT
CASSTITLGEPTQYF
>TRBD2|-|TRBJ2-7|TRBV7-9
TGTGCCAGCACCACCTCGGGGGGAGGGGCCGGCGAGCAGTACTTC
CASTTSGGGAGEQYF
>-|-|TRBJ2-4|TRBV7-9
TGTGCCAGCAGCCCATCGCCGGTTGACCTAGCCAAAAACATTCAGTACTTC
CASSPSPVDLAKNIQYF
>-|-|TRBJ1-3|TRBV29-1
TGCAGCGTTTACCCCAGCTCTGGAAACACCATATATTTT
CSVYPSSGNTIYF
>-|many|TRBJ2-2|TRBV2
TGTGCCAGCAGGCGGGAAGCCGGGGAGCTGTTTTTT
CASRREAGELFF
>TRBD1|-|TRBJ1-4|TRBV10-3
TGTGCCATCAGTGAGTCCCGACAGGGTGAAAAACTGTTTTTT
CAISESRQGEKLFF
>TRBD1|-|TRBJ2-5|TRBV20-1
TGCAGTGCTAGAGATTGGGGCTATGGTGGACAGGGTGAGGGAAAGACCCAGTACTTC
CSARDWGYGGQGEGKTQYF
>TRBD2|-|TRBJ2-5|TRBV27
TGTGCCAGCAGTTTATTGGCTAGCGGGAGTCTGTACTTC
CASSLLASGSLYF
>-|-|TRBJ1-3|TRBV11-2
TGTGCCAGCAGCTTTGACCTGTTGACTGGAAACACCATATATTTT
CASSFDLLTGNTIYF
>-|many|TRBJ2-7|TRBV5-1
TGCGCCAGCAGCTTGGCCTCGGGGAGCTCCTACGAGCAGTACTTC
CASSLASGSSYEQYF
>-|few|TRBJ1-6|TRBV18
TGTGCCAGCTCACCAAACTACAGAGTCGATAATTCACCCCTCCACTTT
CASSPNYRVDNSPLHF
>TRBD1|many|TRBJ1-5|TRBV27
TGTGCCAGCACACAGGGGATAGGCAATCAGCCCCAGCATTTT
CASTQGIGNQPQHF
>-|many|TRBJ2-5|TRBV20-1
TGCAGTGCTAGTGCCCAAGAGACCCAGTACTTC
CSASAQETQYF
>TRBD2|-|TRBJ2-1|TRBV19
TGTGCCAGTAGTGGGGCCGCAGCGGGGGGGACCAGGGGCTCCTACAATGAGCAGTTCTTC
CASSGAAAGGTRGSYNEQFF
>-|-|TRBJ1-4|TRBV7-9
TGTGCCAGCAGCCCAGGGGCAGGGGAGCGGGAAAAACTGTTTTTT
CASSPGAGEREKLFF
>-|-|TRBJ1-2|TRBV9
TGTGCCAGCAGCGTAGCCCGAAGTACCTATGGCTACACCTTC
CASSVARSTYGYTF
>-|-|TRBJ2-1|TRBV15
TGTGCCACCAGCATTGGGGGGGCCCGGAGGGACAATGAGCAGTTCTTC
CATSIGGARRDNEQFF
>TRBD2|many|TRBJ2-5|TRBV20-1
TGCAGTGCTAGAGACGGGACTAGCGGGAGGGAGACCCAGTACTTC
CSARDGTSGRETQYF
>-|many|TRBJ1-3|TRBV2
TGTGCCAGCAGCGCCGAGGACACCATATATTTT
CASSAEDTIYF
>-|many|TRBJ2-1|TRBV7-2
TGTGCCAGCAGCCTTCGGATAGCGGAGAGTGAGCAGTTCTTC
CASSLRIAESEQFF
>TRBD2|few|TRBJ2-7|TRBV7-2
TGTGCCAGCACATATGGACTAGCGGGAGACGAGCAGTACTTC
CASTYGLAGDEQYF
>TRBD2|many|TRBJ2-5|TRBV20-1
TGCAGTGCGGAAGGACTAGCCGGGGAGACCCAGTACTTC
CSAEGLAGETQYF
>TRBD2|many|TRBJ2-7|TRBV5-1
TGCGCCAGCAGCGGGGGGACTAGCGGGAGCTACGAGCAGTACTTC
CASSGGTSGSYEQYF
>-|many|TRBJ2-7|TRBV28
TGTGCCAGCACCTCAAACTACGAGCAGTACTTC
CASTSNYEQYF
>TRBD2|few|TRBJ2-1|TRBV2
TGTGCCAGCAGTGCACGGACTAGCGGGAGGGGCTTAGGGTTCTTC
CASSARTSGRGLGFF
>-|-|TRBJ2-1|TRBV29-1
TGCAGCGTTGTTCTTAATGAGCAGTTCTTC
CSVVLNEQFF
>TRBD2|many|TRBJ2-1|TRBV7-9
TGTGCCAGCAGTCCAGGGACTAGCGGGAGTAATGAGCAGTTCTTC
CASSPGTSGSNEQFF
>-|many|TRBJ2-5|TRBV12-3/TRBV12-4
TGTGCCAGCAGTTTAAGGGGGGGTGGGGATGAGACCCAGTACTTC
CASSLRGGGDETQYF
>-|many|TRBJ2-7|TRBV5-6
TGTGCCAGCAGCTTCGGACCTCTAGAGGGGGAGCAGTACTTC
CASSFGPLEGEQYF
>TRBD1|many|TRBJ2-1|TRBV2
TGTGCCAGCGTAAACAGGGGGGTTGGTGAGCAGTTCTTC
CASVNRGVGEQFF
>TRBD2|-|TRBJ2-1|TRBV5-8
TGTGCCAGCAGCTTGGCCTTGACTAGCGGGAGAAGGGAGCAGTTCTTC
CASSLALTSGRREQFF
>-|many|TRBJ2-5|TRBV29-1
TGCAGCGTTGTCGGGAATCAAGAGACCCAGTACTTC
CSVVGNQETQYF
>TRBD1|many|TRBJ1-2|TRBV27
TGTGCCAGCAGCCAAAATCAGTGGGGACAGGGAGGCGGCTACACCTTC
CASSQNQWGQGGGYTF
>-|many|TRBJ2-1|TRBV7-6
TGTGCCAGCAGCTTATGGCCGGCGGACTCCTACAATGAGCAGTTCTTC
CASSLWPADSYNEQFF
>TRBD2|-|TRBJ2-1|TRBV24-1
TGTGCCACCTCAGAGCGGGAGGGTGAGCAGTTCTTC
CATSEREGEQFF
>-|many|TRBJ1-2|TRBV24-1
TGTGCCACCAGTGCGGCAACGACCCGCGGCTACACCTTC
CATSAATTRGYTF
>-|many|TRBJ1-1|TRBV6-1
TGTGCCAGCAGGTGGGGACCCATGAACACTGAAGCTTTCTTT
CASRWGPMNTEAFF
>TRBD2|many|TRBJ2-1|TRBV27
TGTGCCAGCAAAAAAGAGACTAGCAGCAACAATGAGCAGTTCTTC
CASKKETSSNNEQFF
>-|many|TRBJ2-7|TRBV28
TGTGCCAGCAGCCGGACAACGACTTATTACGAGCAGTACTTC
CASSRTTTYYEQYF
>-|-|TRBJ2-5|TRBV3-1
TGTGCCAGCAGCAACCGGGAGCCCGAGGAGACCCAGTACTTC
CASSNREPEETQYF
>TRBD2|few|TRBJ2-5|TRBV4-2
TGTGCCAGCAGCCAAGAAGCGACTAGCCGGGCCCAGTACTTC
CASSQEATSRAQYF
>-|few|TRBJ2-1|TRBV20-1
TGCAGTGCCTCAGTTGGGGAAAAGTACAATGAGCAGTTCTTC
CSASVGEKYNEQFF
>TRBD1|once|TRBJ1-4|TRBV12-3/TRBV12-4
TGTGCCAGCAGCCGAGGGACAGGGGGGAATGAAAAACTGTTTTTT
CASSRGTGGNEKLFF